This T cell receptor beta chain was found in a study of T-cell reconstitution after alpha-beta-depleted transplantation in children. Comments on this clonotype: Its target is unknown.

General study points: The study reportedly traced alpha-beta T cells about two months after transplant to several hundred expanded graft clones.

This CDR3 has 13 amino acids. Per the germline V gene, CDR1 is SQVTM and CDR2 is ANQGSEA. Unmatched junction bases numbered 4, after V lost 5 bases and J lost 2 bases. The library targeted TCRbeta and was prepared with unique molecular identifiers. Each CDR3 protein gets one entry after TCRdb re-called the PCR reads with MiXCR. The sample includes fewer than 150,000 distinct CDR3 sequences, about 21% of them seen just once. The receptor was derived from a male patient under 10 years old who had a stem cell transplant for chronic granulomatous disease, so the T cells may come from the graft donor. The sample was PBMCs, mostly from graft donor cells, taken 180 days after TCRalphabeta/CD19-depleted stem cell transplant. V is TRBV29-1 and J is TRBJ1-1; 8 bases are shared with TRBD1. CDR3 protein: CSVLQGGNTEAFF. CDR3 bases: TGCAGCGTTCTACAGGGGGGAAACACTGAAGCTTTCTTT. Full variable domain (missing parts from reference TRBV29-1 and TRBJ1-1): SAVISQKPSRDICQRGTSLTIQCQVDSQVTMMFWYRQQPGQSLTLIATANQGSEATYESGFVIDKFPISRPNLTFSTLTVSNMSPEDSSIYLCSVLQGGNTEAFFGQGTRLTVV.